Shown below are 4 T cell receptor beta chains from a single sample sequenced in a study of cytomegalovirus exposure and HLA in healthy donors. PCR employed 60 Vbeta and 13 Jbeta primers. Method: immunoSEQ multiplex PCR; TCRdb's copy keeps in-frame clones and lacks some. The profile covers approximately 180,000 clones, with 84% appearing a single time and roughly 5% taken by the ten largest. Material: PBMCs. The receptors were gathered from a girl between 5 and 17 years old in good health and CMV-seropositive.

This chain connects TRBV2 to TRBJ1-3, with a tentative D call TRBD1 (5 bases). The CDR3 covers 16 residues. Trimming pared 2 bases from V and 4 bases from J, leaving 15 bases between. Germline V CDR1 and CDR2: SNHLY, FYNNEI. CDR3 DNA: TGTGCCAGCAGTGAATGGGGCCCGGGTACCGGAAACACCATATATTTT. Protein: CASSEWGPGTGNTIYF.

The J gene is TRBJ1-4, the V gene TRBV27; D unresolved. Germline V gene sequence: CDR1 MNHEY, CDR2 SMNVEV (reference sequence). The CDR3 is 12 residues long. Trimming left V 5 bases short and J 4 bases short, with 5 bases between. In nucleotides, the CDR3 is TGTGCCAGCAGTCGACATAATGAAAAACTGTTTTTT. This sequence encodes CASSRHNEKLFF.

The chain employs TRBV27 and TRBJ2-7, with D possibly matching TRBD1 (6 bases). Per the germline V gene, CDR1 is MNHEY and CDR2 is SMNVEV (reference sequence). The CDR3 runs to 12 residues. Trimming cost V 4 bases and J 5 bases, with 9 bases left between them. The CDR3 sequence: CASSSQGHEQYF. The CDR3 nucleotides are TGTGCCAGCAGTTCACAGGGCCACGAGCAGTACTTC.

The rearrangement links TRBV29-1 to TRBJ1-4, with 9 bases matching TRBD1. Losses at the gene ends were 4 bases for V and 5 bases for J; bases not matched to a gene: 5. The length of the CDR3 is 14 residues. CDR1 SQVTM and CDR2 ANQGSEA come from the germline V gene. CDR3 protein: CSVGGTGMNEKLFF. The CDR3 bases are TGCAGCGTTGGTGGGACAGGGATGAATGAAAAACTGTTTTTT.